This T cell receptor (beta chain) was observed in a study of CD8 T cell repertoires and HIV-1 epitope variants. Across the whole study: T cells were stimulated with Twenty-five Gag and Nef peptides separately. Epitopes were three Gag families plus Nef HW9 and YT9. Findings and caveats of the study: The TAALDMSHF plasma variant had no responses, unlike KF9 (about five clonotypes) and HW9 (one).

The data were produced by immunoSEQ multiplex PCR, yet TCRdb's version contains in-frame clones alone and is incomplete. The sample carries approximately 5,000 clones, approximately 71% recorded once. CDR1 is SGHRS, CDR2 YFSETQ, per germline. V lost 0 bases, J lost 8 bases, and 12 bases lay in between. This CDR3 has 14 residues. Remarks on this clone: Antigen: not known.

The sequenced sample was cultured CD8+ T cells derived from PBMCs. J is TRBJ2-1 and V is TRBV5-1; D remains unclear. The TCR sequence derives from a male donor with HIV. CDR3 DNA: TGCGCCAGCAGCTTGGCCGGTAGCAGCGATGAGCAGTTCTTC. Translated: CASSLAGSSDEQFF.